These T cell receptor beta chains were read from a single sample in a study of TIL therapy for anti-PD-1-resistant metastatic lung cancer. Assay: immunoSEQ multiplex PCR; the TCRdb copy retains only in-frame clones and omits some. Found here are more than 50,000 clones, about nine tenths of them singletons; the top ten hold around 2.6%. Source: blood, taken at baseline. The receptors derive from a person aged 25-85 years with non-small cell lung cancer. Both conserved end residues are part of each CDR3. A D gene is named only where the DNA matches it firmly. Size is stated for part of the rows, as once, few or many counts, or as a class when the clone is expanded.

once | TRBJ2-3 | 15 | TRBV19 | NA | CASSIDTPEAATQYF | TGTGCCAGTAGTATAGATACTCCGGAAGCGGCTACGCAGTATTTT
NA | TRBJ2-3 | 15 | TRBV2 | NA | CASSKDFASTDTQYF | TGTGCCAGCAGTAAGGACTTCGCTAGCACAGATACGCAGTATTTT
NA | TRBJ1-6 | 16 | TRBV3-1/TRBV3-2 | NA | CASSQASLSYNSPLHF | TGTGCCAGCAGCCAAGCCAGCCTCTCCTATAATTCACCCCTCCACTTT
once | TRBJ1-2 | 15 | TRBV27 | TRBD1 | CASSPPQGTYYGYTF | TGTGCCAGCAGTCCGCCACAGGGGACCTATTATGGCTACACCTTC
few | TRBJ1-1 | 14 | TRBV28 | TRBD1 | CASSLMQGGTEAFF | TGTGCCAGCAGTTTAATGCAGGGGGGGACTGAAGCTTTCTTT
NA | TRBJ2-2 | 15 | TRBV5-4 | NA | CASSVRSSFTGELFF | TGTGCCAGCAGCGTGAGAAGCAGTTTCACCGGGGAGCTGTTTTTT
NA | TRBJ2-3 | 15 | TRBV1 | NA | CTSSQEVWGADTQYF | TGCACCAGCAGCCAAGAGGTATGGGGCGCAGATACGCAGTATTTT
NA | TRBJ2-1 | 16 | TRBV18 | NA | CASSPPRELLYNEQFF | TGTGCCAGCTCACCACCCAGGGAACTGCTCTACAATGAGCAGTTCTTC
NA | TRBJ1-5 | 14 | TRBV5-1 | NA | CASSLEGPYQPQHF | TGCGCCAGCAGCTTGGAAGGTCCCTATCAGCCCCAGCATTTT
NA | TRBJ1-4 | 14 | TRBV10-3 | NA | CAISVGGGFEKLFF | TGTGCCATCAGTGTGGGGGGAGGGTTTGAAAAACTGTTTTTT
once | TRBJ2-7 | 14 | TRBV3-1/TRBV3-2 | NA | CASSSRPGNYEQYF | TGTGCCAGCAGTAGTAGGCCTGGGAACTACGAGCAGTACTTC
NA | TRBJ1-2 | 14 | TRBV3-1/TRBV3-2 | NA | CASSQATGFYGYTF | TGTGCCAGCAGCCAGGCTACCGGATTCTATGGCTACACCTTC
NA | TRBJ2-7 | 18 | TRBV2 | TRBD2 | CASILGGLAGGRSYEQYF | TGTGCCAGCATTCTAGGTGGGCTAGCGGGGGGGCGCTCCTACGAGCAGTACTTC
few | TRBJ1-2 | 13 | TRBV12-3/TRBV12-4 | NA | CASSLGRTGGYTF | TGTGCCAGCAGTTTAGGCCGAACCGGGGGCTACACCTTC
NA | TRBJ1-1 | 16 | TRBV27 | NA | CASSLRRGELSTEAFF | TGTGCCAGCAGTTTGCGGAGGGGGGAGCTGAGCACTGAAGCTTTCTTT
NA | TRBJ2-4 | 13 | TRBV5-1 | TRBD2 | CASSPRGVADQYF | TGCGCCAGCAGCCCCCGGGGGGTGGCCGATCAGTACTTC
NA | TRBJ2-1 | 11 | TRBV5-1 | NA | CASSLYNEQFF | TGCGCCAGCAGCCTATACAATGAGCAGTTCTTC
NA | TRBJ2-2 | 11 | TRBV29-1 | NA | CSVEDTGELFF | TGCAGCGTTGAAGATACCGGGGAGCTGTTTTTT
NA | TRBJ2-3 | 13 | TRBV5-6 | NA | CASSLGPLDTQYF | TGTGCCAGCAGCTTGGGGCCGTTAGATACGCAGTATTTT
NA | TRBJ1-1 | 12 | TRBV28 | NA | CASSGLRPEAFF | TGTGCCAGCAGTGGGCTGCGCCCTGAAGCTTTCTTT
NA | TRBJ2-3 | 14 | TRBV24-1 | NA | CATSDPDGTDTQYF | TGTGCCACCAGTGATCCTGACGGGACAGATACGCAGTATTTT
once | TRBJ1-2 | 14 | TRBV9 | TRBD1 | CASSGGDRARGYTF | TGTGCCAGCAGCGGAGGGGACAGGGCTAGAGGCTACACCTTC
NA | TRBJ2-6 | 15 | TRBV11-2 | NA | CASSPLTSGANVLTF | TGTGCCAGCAGCCCATTGACATCTGGGGCCAACGTCCTGACTTTC
NA | TRBJ1-5 | 16 | TRBV3-1/TRBV3-2 | NA | CASSSGRGIGNQPQHF | TGTGCCAGCAGTTCCGGCCGCGGTATCGGCAATCAGCCCCAGCATTTT
NA | TRBJ2-3 | 16 | TRBV4-1 | NA | CASSQVNLVSTDTQYF | TGCGCCAGCAGCCAAGTAAATTTGGTTAGCACAGATACGCAGTATTTT
NA | TRBJ1-1 | 14 | TRBV4-1 | TRBD1 | CASSQRTGITEAFF | TGCGCCAGCAGCCAAAGGACAGGGATTACTGAAGCTTTCTTT
NA | TRBJ2-1 | 13 | TRBV5-1 | NA | CASSLVTNNEQFF | TGCGCCAGCAGCTTGGTAACTAACAATGAGCAGTTCTTC
NA | TRBJ1-5 | 16 | TRBV15 | NA | CATSRAGAYSNQPQHF | TGTGCCACCAGCAGAGCAGGGGCCTATAGCAATCAGCCCCAGCATTTT
NA | TRBJ2-5 | 13 | TRBV24-1 | NA | CATSDGSRETQYF | TGTGCCACCAGTGATGGCAGCAGGGAGACCCAGTACTTC
NA | TRBJ1-2 | 14 | TRBV6-5 | NA | CASMRSGTYYGYTF | TGTGCCAGCATGCGATCGGGTACTTACTATGGCTACACCTTC
NA | TRBJ2-1 | 15 | TRBV2 | TRBD2 | CASTPLAGLNNEQFF | TGTGCCAGCACTCCACTAGCGGGGCTTAACAATGAGCAGTTCTTC
once | TRBJ2-4 | 11 | TRBV20-1 | NA | CSGAAPNIQYF | TGCAGTGGGGCGGCCCCAAACATTCAGTACTTC
NA | TRBJ2-2 | 16 | TRBV27 | TRBD1 | CASSLGQLTIPGELFF | TGTGCCAGCAGTCTGGGACAGCTAACAATCCCCGGGGAGCTGTTTTTT
NA | TRBJ1-2 | 12 | TRBV28 | NA | CASSVRGYGYTF | TGTGCCAGCAGTGTCCGCGGCTATGGCTACACCTTC
NA | TRBJ1-5 | 13 | TRBV6-1 | NA | CASNEVIHQPQHF | TGTGCCAGCAATGAAGTGATCCATCAGCCCCAGCATTTT
once | TRBJ2-3 | 19 | TRBV5-4 | TRBD2 | CASSPLGLAGQSSTDTQYF | TGTGCCAGCAGCCCGCTAGGACTAGCGGGCCAGTCTAGCACAGATACGCAGTATTTT
NA | TRBJ2-2 | 14 | TRBV18 | NA | CASSPRGTTGELFF | TGTGCCAGCTCACCACGGGGGACCACCGGGGAGCTGTTTTTT
NA | TRBJ2-2 | 15 | TRBV7-3 | NA | CASSLMGGTTGELFF | TGTGCCAGCAGCTTAATGGGGGGTACCACCGGGGAGCTGTTTTTT
NA | TRBJ2-1 | 12 | TRBV10-3 | NA | CAISSQNNEQFF | TGTGCCATCAGTTCTCAGAACAATGAGCAGTTCTTC